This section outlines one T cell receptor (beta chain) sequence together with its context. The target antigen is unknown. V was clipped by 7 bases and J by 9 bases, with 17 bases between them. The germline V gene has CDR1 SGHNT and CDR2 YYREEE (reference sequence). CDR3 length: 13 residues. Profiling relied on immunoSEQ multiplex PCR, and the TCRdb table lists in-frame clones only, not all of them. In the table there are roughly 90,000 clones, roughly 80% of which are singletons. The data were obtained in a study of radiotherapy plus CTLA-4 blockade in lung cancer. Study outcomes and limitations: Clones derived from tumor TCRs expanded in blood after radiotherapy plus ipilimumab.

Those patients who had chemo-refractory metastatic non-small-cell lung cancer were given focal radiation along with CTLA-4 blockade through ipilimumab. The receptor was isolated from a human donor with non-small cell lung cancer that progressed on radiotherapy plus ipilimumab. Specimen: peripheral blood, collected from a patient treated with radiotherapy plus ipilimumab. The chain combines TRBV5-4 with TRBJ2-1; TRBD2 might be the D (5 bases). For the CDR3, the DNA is TGTGCCAGCGCCGAAGGCCCAGAGGGTGAGCAGTTCTTC. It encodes CASAEGPEGEQFF.